A selection of T cell receptor beta chains follows, all from one sample in a study of T-cell memory formation after mild COVID-19. TCRdb processed the 5' RACE reads anew with MiXCR; each CDR3 protein has one entry. The sample contains around 180,000 distinct CDR3 sequences, roughly 16% of which appear only once. Material for sequencing was PBMCs or a T cell subset sorted from them (not recorded which). The receptors were sampled from an adult woman who had mild COVID-19 (a few samples of this study predate the infection). Cell type and time point are not known. Both conserved end residues are part of each CDR3. The D gene is left open where the match is weak. Rows may omit the clone size; those that give it use once, few, many or a size class.

clone_size: few
j_call: TRBJ1-1
d_call: NA
v_call: TRBV12-3/TRBV12-4
cdr3_nt: TGTGCCAGCAGTTTACTTGGTGCCCTGGGGGTGAACACTGAAGCTTTCTTT
cdr3_aa: CASSLLGALGVNTEAFF

clone_size: few
j_call: TRBJ2-7
d_call: NA
v_call: TRBV5-1
cdr3_nt: TGCGCCAGCAGCTTGGCCCGTGGGTGGGCCTACGAGCAGTACTTC
cdr3_aa: CASSLARGWAYEQYF

clone_size: few
j_call: TRBJ1-4
d_call: NA
v_call: TRBV12-3/TRBV12-4
cdr3_nt: TGTGCCAGCAGTTTCGCTGCCGGGAGAACTGGAGAAAAACTGTTTTTT
cdr3_aa: CASSFAAGRTGEKLFF

clone_size: few
j_call: TRBJ1-6
d_call: NA
v_call: TRBV20-1
cdr3_nt: TGCAGTGCTAGAGTAGGGCTCTATAATTCACCCCTCCACTTT
cdr3_aa: CSARVGLYNSPLHF

clone_size: many
j_call: TRBJ2-5
d_call: TRBD1
v_call: TRBV25-1
cdr3_nt: TGTGCCAGCAGCCTTACGGACAGGGGGCACCAAGAGACCCAGTACTTC
cdr3_aa: CASSLTDRGHQETQYF

clone_size: NA
j_call: TRBJ2-7
d_call: NA
v_call: TRBV24-1
cdr3_nt: TGTGCCACAAATATGCCGGGATACGAGCAGTACTTC
cdr3_aa: CATNMPGYEQYF

clone_size: NA
j_call: TRBJ2-2
d_call: TRBD1
v_call: TRBV5-1
cdr3_nt: TGCGCCAGCAGCTTTACAGGGGCCGGGGAGCTGTTTTTT
cdr3_aa: CASSFTGAGELFF

clone_size: few
j_call: TRBJ2-3
d_call: NA
v_call: TRBV7-9
cdr3_nt: TGTGCCAGCAGCTTATTCCGAGATACGCAGTATTTT
cdr3_aa: CASSLFRDTQYF

clone_size: few
j_call: TRBJ2-1
d_call: NA
v_call: TRBV6-2/TRBV6-3
cdr3_nt: TGTGCCAGCAGACGGACCGGACAGTTCAATGAGCAGTTCTTC
cdr3_aa: CASRRTGQFNEQFF

clone_size: few
j_call: TRBJ1-1
d_call: NA
v_call: TRBV20-1
cdr3_nt: TGCAGTGCTATGTGGACGGTGAACACTGAAGCTTTCTTT
cdr3_aa: CSAMWTVNTEAFF

clone_size: NA
j_call: TRBJ1-2
d_call: NA
v_call: TRBV5-1
cdr3_nt: TGCGCCAGCAGCCGCGAGGGGAACTATGGCTACACCTTC
cdr3_aa: CASSREGNYGYTF

clone_size: few
j_call: TRBJ1-5
d_call: NA
v_call: TRBV7-2
cdr3_nt: TGTGCCAGCAGCTTAGGTCGTACAGGGAATCAGCCCCAGCATTTT
cdr3_aa: CASSLGRTGNQPQHF

clone_size: few
j_call: TRBJ2-3
d_call: TRBD2
v_call: TRBV7-6
cdr3_nt: TGTGCCAGCAGCCTGACTAGCGGGGGGGCCCGGACAGATACGCAGTATTTT
cdr3_aa: CASSLTSGGARTDTQYF

clone_size: few
j_call: TRBJ2-7
d_call: NA
v_call: TRBV19
cdr3_nt: TGTGCCAGTAGTTCTACAAGAACCTACGAGCAGTACTTC
cdr3_aa: CASSSTRTYEQYF

clone_size: NA
j_call: TRBJ2-2
d_call: NA
v_call: TRBV18
cdr3_nt: TGTGCCAGCTCACCTCAAAGGTCGAACACCGGGGAGCTGTTTTTT
cdr3_aa: CASSPQRSNTGELFF

clone_size: NA
j_call: TRBJ2-5
d_call: TRBD2
v_call: TRBV5-1
cdr3_nt: TGCGCCAGCAGCTATACTAGCGGCCGACTAAAAGAGACCCAGTACTTC
cdr3_aa: CASSYTSGRLKETQYF

clone_size: many
j_call: TRBJ2-1
d_call: NA
v_call: TRBV7-3
cdr3_nt: TGTGCCAGCAGCAAACAGGGGACTAGTAATTCGGCTGAGCAGTTCTTC
cdr3_aa: CASSKQGTSNSAEQFF

clone_size: few
j_call: TRBJ1-1
d_call: NA
v_call: TRBV18
cdr3_nt: TGTGCCAGCTCACCAAGTCGAGACACTGAAGCTTTCTTT
cdr3_aa: CASSPSRDTEAFF

clone_size: NA
j_call: TRBJ2-1
d_call: TRBD2
v_call: TRBV12-3/TRBV12-4
cdr3_nt: TGTGCCAGCAGTGGGACCGGGACTAGCAACTACAATGAGCAGTTCTTC
cdr3_aa: CASSGTGTSNYNEQFF

clone_size: few
j_call: TRBJ2-1
d_call: NA
v_call: TRBV7-9
cdr3_nt: TGTGCCAGCAGCCCAACCCCGGCTGCTCGTATTGAGCAGTTCTTC
cdr3_aa: CASSPTPAARIEQFF

clone_size: NA
j_call: TRBJ1-1
d_call: NA
v_call: TRBV14
cdr3_nt: TGTGCCAGCAGCCCCAGGGGCCGCACTGAAGCTTTCTTT
cdr3_aa: CASSPRGRTEAFF

clone_size: NA
j_call: TRBJ1-2
d_call: TRBD1
v_call: TRBV5-6
cdr3_nt: TGTGCCAGCAGGCATGGGACAGGGAACTATGGCTACACCTTC
cdr3_aa: CASRHGTGNYGYTF

clone_size: few
j_call: TRBJ1-1
d_call: NA
v_call: TRBV18
cdr3_nt: TGTGCCAGCTCACCACTGGATGAAGCTTTCTTT
cdr3_aa: CASSPLDEAFF

clone_size: many
j_call: TRBJ2-5
d_call: TRBD2
v_call: TRBV28
cdr3_nt: TGTGCCAGCAGCCCCTTTAGGGGAGGGCAAGAGACCCAGTACTTC
cdr3_aa: CASSPFRGGQETQYF

clone_size: few
j_call: TRBJ2-5
d_call: TRBD2
v_call: TRBV7-2
cdr3_nt: TGTGCCAGCAGCTTAGGACTAGCGGGACTGCAAGAGACCCAGTACTTC
cdr3_aa: CASSLGLAGLQETQYF

clone_size: NA
j_call: TRBJ1-6
d_call: TRBD1
v_call: TRBV5-1
cdr3_nt: TGCGCCAGCAGCTTACAAGGACAGGGTGGGAATTCACCCCTCCACTTT
cdr3_aa: CASSLQGQGGNSPLHF

clone_size: few
j_call: TRBJ1-1
d_call: NA
v_call: TRBV15
cdr3_nt: TGTGCCACCAGCAGAGATCCCAGCGGGGGGCACGGGGCTTTCTTT
cdr3_aa: CATSRDPSGGHGAFF

clone_size: many
j_call: TRBJ2-1
d_call: TRBD1
v_call: TRBV2
cdr3_nt: TGTGCCAGCAGGCCAGGACAGGGTATGTGGTTCTTC
cdr3_aa: CASRPGQGMWFF

clone_size: many
j_call: TRBJ2-2
d_call: TRBD2
v_call: TRBV20-1
cdr3_nt: TGCAGTGCTAGAGATCCTTCACTAGCGGGGGGCACCGGGGAGCTGTTTTTT
cdr3_aa: CSARDPSLAGGTGELFF

clone_size: few
j_call: TRBJ2-2
d_call: NA
v_call: TRBV30
cdr3_nt: TGTGCCTGGAGCAATGTGGGAGGCCGGGAGCTGTTTTTT
cdr3_aa: CAWSNVGGRELFF

clone_size: many
j_call: TRBJ1-1
d_call: NA
v_call: TRBV5-1
cdr3_nt: TGCGCCAGCAGCCTGGACACAGCTGAAGCTTTCTTT
cdr3_aa: CASSLDTAEAFF

clone_size: NA
j_call: TRBJ1-3
d_call: TRBD1
v_call: TRBV7-2
cdr3_nt: TGTGCCAGCAGCCAGAGGACAGGGTCTGGAAACACCATATATTTT
cdr3_aa: CASSQRTGSGNTIYF

clone_size: NA
j_call: TRBJ2-5
d_call: NA
v_call: TRBV4-2
cdr3_nt: TGTGCCAGCAGCCAAGACTTTCTGGGGGAGACCCAGTACTTC
cdr3_aa: CASSQDFLGETQYF

clone_size: NA
j_call: TRBJ1-2
d_call: TRBD1
v_call: TRBV12-3/TRBV12-4
cdr3_nt: TGTGCCAGCAGTTTAGCCTACAGGGGTAACTATGGCTACACCTTC
cdr3_aa: CASSLAYRGNYGYTF

clone_size: few
j_call: TRBJ2-7
d_call: TRBD1
v_call: TRBV27
cdr3_nt: TGTGCCAGCAGTGCTCCGGGACAGTCGTCCTACGAGCAGTACTTC
cdr3_aa: CASSAPGQSSYEQYF

clone_size: NA
j_call: TRBJ2-1
d_call: NA
v_call: TRBV11-3
cdr3_nt: TGTGCCAGCAGCTTAGAAGGGAGGCAGCAGTTCTTC
cdr3_aa: CASSLEGRQQFF

clone_size: NA
j_call: TRBJ2-7
d_call: NA
v_call: TRBV29-1
cdr3_nt: TGCAGCGTTGCTCGGACAGCACCCTACGAGCAGTACTTC
cdr3_aa: CSVARTAPYEQYF

clone_size: NA
j_call: TRBJ1-2
d_call: NA
v_call: TRBV2
cdr3_nt: TGTGCCAGCAGTGAGCAGAGCTATGGCTACACCTTC
cdr3_aa: CASSEQSYGYTF

clone_size: NA
j_call: TRBJ2-1
d_call: TRBD2
v_call: TRBV2
cdr3_nt: TGTGCCAGCAGCTTAGAGACTTTCGGGGGGGCCTTC
cdr3_aa: CASSLETFGGAF

clone_size: few
j_call: TRBJ1-2
d_call: TRBD1
v_call: TRBV12-5
cdr3_nt: TGTGCTAGTGGTTTGGCATCCGGGACAGGGATTATTTACACCTTC
cdr3_aa: CASGLASGTGIIYTF

clone_size: NA
j_call: TRBJ2-3
d_call: NA
v_call: TRBV4-2
cdr3_nt: TGTGCCAGCAGCCTGTTGAGTAGCGATGGAACAGATACGCAGTATTTT
cdr3_aa: CASSLLSSDGTDTQYF

clone_size: NA
j_call: TRBJ2-7
d_call: TRBD1
v_call: TRBV20-1
cdr3_nt: TGCAGTGCTAGCAGGGGGCCGGTGTATAACGAGCAGTACTTC
cdr3_aa: CSASRGPVYNEQYF

clone_size: few
j_call: TRBJ1-1
d_call: TRBD1
v_call: TRBV30
cdr3_nt: TGTGCCTGGAGTGTAGGCGGGACAGGGATAAATGAAGCTTTCTTT
cdr3_aa: CAWSVGGTGINEAFF

clone_size: NA
j_call: TRBJ1-1
d_call: NA
v_call: TRBV29-1
cdr3_nt: TGCAGCGTTGCCGGGGGCTCGAGGAGGGCGAACACTGAAGCTTTCTTT
cdr3_aa: CSVAGGSRRANTEAFF

clone_size: few
j_call: TRBJ2-1
d_call: NA
v_call: TRBV2
cdr3_nt: TGTGCCAGCAAACAGGGAGTTATGTACAATGAGCAGTTCTTC
cdr3_aa: CASKQGVMYNEQFF

clone_size: NA
j_call: TRBJ1-1
d_call: NA
v_call: TRBV12-3/TRBV12-4
cdr3_nt: TGTGCCAGCAGTCCGACAGGCCTGGTAATGAACACTGAAGCTTTCTTT
cdr3_aa: CASSPTGLVMNTEAFF

clone_size: NA
j_call: TRBJ2-7
d_call: TRBD2
v_call: TRBV30
cdr3_nt: TGTGCCTGGAGGACGGGAGGACTCTCCTACGAGCAGTACTTC
cdr3_aa: CAWRTGGLSYEQYF